This entry concerns a single T cell receptor (beta chain). Its antigen is not known. This sample is part of a study of beta chain features in type 1 diabetes. Isolated RNA was reverse transcribed in full, so expressed TCRB transcripts were sequenced. Assay used: immunoSEQ multiplex PCR; TCRdb lists only in-frame clones, some missing. The sample contains about 220,000 clones, 9.5% to 13% of which appear only once. V shed 6 bases, J shed 6 bases, and the junction held 11 bases outside the gene matches. CDR1 SQVTM and CDR2 ANQGSEA come from the germline V gene. This CDR3 contains 16 residues. Blood was collected once per donor into heparin, averaging approximately 0.11 L. The study's findings and limits: For Type 1 diabetes patients, all four CD4+ subsets carried TCRB CDR3s that were moderately but significantly shorter. TCRB repertoires of naive, central memory and Treg cells appeared more similar among patients than among healthy donors.

The sequencing sample was made of central memory CD4+ T cells from blood. The gene calls are TRBV29-1 and TRBJ2-1; TRBD2 agrees at 13 bases. The sequence derives from a young man in good health. In DNA, the CDR3 is TGCAGCGTGGTTTACTTTAGACTAGCGGGAGGCAATGAGCAGTTCTTC. Translated: CSVVYFRLAGGNEQFF.